A selection of T cell receptor beta chains follows, all from one sample in a study of control samples from healthy donors and cancer patients. Libraries were prepared by immunoSEQ multiplex PCR; TCRdb keeps only in-frame clonotypes and omits some of them. The table includes tens of thousands of clones, roughly 94% detected once. The specimen was blood. All receptors come from a man aged 25-45 years in good health. Both conserved end residues are trimmed from each CDR3. Fields, in order: V gene, clone size, J gene, CDR3 protein. A row's size may be missing; if present it is once, few, many or a size class.

v_gene: TRBV5-4
abundance: .
j_gene: TRBJ2-6
CDR3aa: ASSLGLAGGADWANVLT

v_gene: TRBV2
abundance: .
j_gene: TRBJ2-7
CDR3aa: ASSEINSYEQY

v_gene: TRBV5-6
abundance: once
j_gene: TRBJ1-2
CDR3aa: ASSLASVGTHT

v_gene: TRBV24-1
abundance: .
j_gene: TRBJ1-2
CDR3aa: ATSELGGHGYT

v_gene: TRBV3-1/TRBV3-2
abundance: .
j_gene: TRBJ1-2
CDR3aa: ASATGLNYGYT

v_gene: TRBV6-2/TRBV6-3
abundance: once
j_gene: TRBJ1-1
CDR3aa: ASSYWEGQTEAF

v_gene: TRBV19
abundance: .
j_gene: TRBJ1-6
CDR3aa: ASSKNNSPLH

v_gene: TRBV5-4
abundance: .
j_gene: TRBJ1-6
CDR3aa: ASSLGQDSPLH

v_gene: TRBV27
abundance: .
j_gene: TRBJ2-3
CDR3aa: ASIPLAGGLGTDTQY

v_gene: TRBV21-1
abundance: .
j_gene: TRBJ2-1
CDR3aa: ASSKVRTGVYLVDEQF

v_gene: TRBV24-1
abundance: .
j_gene: TRBJ2-2
CDR3aa: ATSDSTGVTGELF

v_gene: TRBV7-6
abundance: .
j_gene: TRBJ2-7
CDR3aa: ASSLSAGTTYEQY

v_gene: TRBV5-4
abundance: .
j_gene: TRBJ1-2
CDR3aa: ASSLVTDNYGYT

v_gene: TRBV10-3
abundance: .
j_gene: TRBJ1-2
CDR3aa: AISDSSGRQGNYGYT

v_gene: TRBV5-1
abundance: .
j_gene: TRBJ1-5
CDR3aa: ASRGEECSYPYSNQPQH

v_gene: TRBV6-5
abundance: .
j_gene: TRBJ2-7
CDR3aa: ASGTGLAGVGEQY

v_gene: TRBV7-9
abundance: once
j_gene: TRBJ2-7
CDR3aa: ASSPRLSGRSYEQY

v_gene: TRBV23-1
abundance: .
j_gene: TRBJ2-2
CDR3aa: ASSQSSGVGSGTGELF

v_gene: TRBV29-1
abundance: .
j_gene: TRBJ2-7
CDR3aa: SVSAGVYEQY

v_gene: TRBV28
abundance: .
j_gene: TRBJ1-3
CDR3aa: ASAPRGGLGGNTIY

v_gene: TRBV28
abundance: .
j_gene: TRBJ1-1
CDR3aa: ASSTGAGTEAF

v_gene: TRBV4-1
abundance: .
j_gene: TRBJ1-2
CDR3aa: ASSQDLTQADRDYGYT